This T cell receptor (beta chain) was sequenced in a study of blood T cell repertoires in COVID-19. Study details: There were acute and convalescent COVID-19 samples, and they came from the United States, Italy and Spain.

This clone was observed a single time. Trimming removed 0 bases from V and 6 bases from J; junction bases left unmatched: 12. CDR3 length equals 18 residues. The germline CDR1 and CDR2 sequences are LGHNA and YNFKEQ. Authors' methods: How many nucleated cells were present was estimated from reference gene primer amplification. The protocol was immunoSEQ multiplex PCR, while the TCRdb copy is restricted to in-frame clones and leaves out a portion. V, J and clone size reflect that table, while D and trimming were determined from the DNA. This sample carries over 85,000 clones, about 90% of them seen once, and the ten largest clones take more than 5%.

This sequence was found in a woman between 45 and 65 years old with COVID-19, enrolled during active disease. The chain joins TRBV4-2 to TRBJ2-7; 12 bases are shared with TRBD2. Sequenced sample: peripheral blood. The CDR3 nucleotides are TGTGCCAGCAGCCAAGAAAGCTCGGCTAGCGGGGGGGCTAGCGAGCAGTACTTC. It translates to CASSQESSASGGASEQYF.